Sequencing of this T cell receptor beta chain was carried out in a study of blood T cell repertoires in COVID-19. As for the study in general: Sites in the United States, Italy and Spain provided acute and convalescent COVID-19 samples. The cDNA or gDNA used as material had been derived from T cells, B-cell-depleted T cells, or PBMCs.

Germline CDR1 is SGHKS and CDR2 is YYEKEE (reference sequence). Trimming pared 4 bases from V and 2 bases from J, leaving 16 bases between. The CDR3 sequence is 15 residues long. Study processing details: Estimation of nucleated cell counts was performed using reference gene primer amplification. TCRdb's copy holds only in-frame clones and misses some; the assay was immunoSEQ multiplex PCR. That table furnishes V, J and clone size, whereas the DNA furnished D and trimming. Altogether about 160,000 clones are present, about 85% being singletons, with the ten largest covering around 1.2%. The sequencing input was peripheral blood. This rearrangement joins TRBV5-5 to TRBJ2-7; a weak D match, TRBD1 (6 bases). This sequence originates from a man aged 60 to 69 who had recovered from COVID-19. CDR3 amino acids: CASSLNTGIAYEQYF. In DNA form, the CDR3 reads TGTGCCAGCAGCCTCAATACAGGGATTGCCTACGAGCAGTACTTC. Supplemented by reference TRBV5-5 and TRBJ2-7, the full variable domain reads DAGVTQSPTHLIKTRGQQVTLRCSPISGHKSVSWYQQVLGQGPQFIFQYYEKEERGRGNFPDRFSARQFPNYSSELNVNALLLGDSALYLCASSLNTGIAYEQYFGPGTRLTVT.